This TCR beta chain was profiled in a study of cytomegalovirus exposure and HLA in healthy donors. PCR employed 60 Vbeta and 13 Jbeta primers. TCRdb's copy holds only in-frame clones and misses some; the assay was immunoSEQ multiplex PCR. The data show approximately 97,000 clones, under 85% seen once. In its sample, this clone was seen a few times. Its antigen is still unknown. Study-wide findings and caveats: Under in vitro conditions, a few CMV-associated chains were confirmed as specific for CMV antigens.

It was healthy bone marrow donors who served as donors. The CDR3 has 16 residues. Trimming removed 4 bases from V and 0 bases from J; junction bases left unmatched: 5. Germline V lookup: CDR1 SGHNT, CDR2 YYREEE (reference sequence). This clonotype was sampled from a woman between 40 and 55 years old in good health and CMV-seropositive. The chain links TRBV5-4 to TRBJ2-2; 8 nucleotides agree with TRBD1. The sequenced material came from PBMCs. CDR3 region: CASSPRQGTNTGELFF. CDR3 nucleotide sequence: TGTGCCAGCAGCCCGAGACAGGGGACGAACACCGGGGAGCTGTTTTTT. The complete variable domain, with remaining parts taken from reference TRBV5-4 and TRBJ2-2, reads ETGVTQSPTHLIKTRGQQVTLRCSSQSGHNTVSWYQQALGQGPQFIFQYYREEENGRGNFPPRFSGLQFPNYSSELNVNALELDDSALYLCASSPRQGTNTGELFFGEGSRLTVL.